These T cell receptor beta chains were read from a single sample in a study of blood T cell repertoires in COVID-19. Sequencing used immunoSEQ multiplex PCR; TCRdb keeps in-frame clones, though not all of them. The data contain under 250,000 clones, around three quarters of them singletons. Sequencing was carried out using peripheral blood. Receptors originate from a woman aged 70-85 years with acute or convalescent COVID-19. CDR3s leave out the opening cysteine and the closing phenylalanine or tryptophan. The order of the fields is J gene, V gene, CDR3 protein.

TRBJ1-1 TRBV7-3 ASSSQGIHTEAF
TRBJ2-5 TRBV28 ASRAAGQETQY
TRBJ2-3 TRBV28 ASSSFTSGRTDTQY
TRBJ1-2 TRBV6-5 ASTHGTGGSYGYT
TRBJ1-4 TRBV7-9 ASGLPPPWQPATNEKLF
TRBJ1-4 TRBV9 ASSSTAGTNEKLF
TRBJ2-7 TRBV7-2 ASSPAGGIYEQY
TRBJ2-7 TRBV19 ASSIAASGSYEQY
TRBJ2-2 TRBV3-1/TRBV3-2 ASSPFTGELF
TRBJ1-1 TRBV27 ASSPNRGEGEAF
TRBJ2-2 TRBV19 ASSIGEGNTGELF
TRBJ1-1 TRBV7-2 ASSGNRGMAF
TRBJ1-6 TRBV7-9 ASSRGGDNSPLH
TRBJ2-2 TRBV29-1 SVMRERYTGELF
TRBJ1-2 TRBV10-3 AISESNGSPGYGYT
TRBJ2-3 TRBV24-1 ATSPGGWTSTDTQY
TRBJ1-5 TRBV7-2 ASSRGQGGGQPQH
TRBJ2-6 TRBV7-9 ASSLGQTGANVLT
TRBJ1-3 TRBV5-6 ASADSTSGNTIY
TRBJ1-2 TRBV5-6 ASSLGGAGYT
TRBJ2-3 TRBV18 ANTYGTATDTQY
TRBJ2-7 TRBV2 ASSENLGGVYEQY
TRBJ2-1 TRBV10-1 ASSESGLRNEQF
TRBJ1-4 TRBV19 ASRFGTANEKLF
TRBJ2-6 TRBV6-2/TRBV6-3 ASSDNRGWANVLT
TRBJ2-7 TRBV7-9 ASSPGQGVSYEQY